Described below is a single TCR beta chain sequence and its context. Its antigen remains unknown. CDR1 and CDR2 from the germline V gene are SQVTM and ANQGSEA. The junction had 6 bases not matched to a gene; V was cut back by 7 bases and J by 2 bases. This CDR3 contains 15 residues. This sample's time point: persistent/refractory GD, antithyroid drugs over 5 years with positive TRAb. TCR sequences were obtained from RNA taken from PBMCs. As collected, the peripheral blood samples measured roughly 8.6 milliliters each and went into EDTA tubes. Researchers made TCR beta libraries by using iRepertoire HTBI primers and running Arm-PCR on CDR3 regions. In the original workflow: Gene usage covered about 62 TRBV and 13 to 15 TRBJ segments. In TCRdb, the multiplex PCR reads were re-called with MiXCR into one record per CDR3 protein. Clone size and V and J calls follow TCRdb, not the original study. This table holds roughly 500,000 distinct CDR3 sequences, about 22% found once.

The data stem from a study of regulatory T cells in long-lasting Graves disease. Study-wide points: Persistent patients shared more public clonotypes (roughly 2,500) than new patients (966). Those with persistent Graves' had less TCR diversity than newly diagnosed patients.

Sequenced here: peripheral blood mononuclear cells (PBMCs), sampled when the disease was refractory, from a patient treated with antithyroid drugs. The sequence was collected from a female donor with Graves disease. V usage is TRBV29-1 and J usage is TRBJ2-5; 14 nucleotides line up with TRBD2. DNA of the CDR3: TGCAGCGGGGAGGGACTAGCGGGGGAGCAAGAGACCCAGTACTTC. Amino acids: CSGEGLAGEQETQYF. The full variable domain, rest sourced from reference TRBV29-1 and TRBJ2-5, is SAVISQKPSRDICQRGTSLTIQCQVDSQVTMMFWYRQQPGQSLTLIATANQGSEATYESGFVIDKFPISRPNLTFSTLTVSNMSPEDSSIYLCSGEGLAGEQETQYFGPGTRLLVL.